The 30 T cell receptor beta chains given below trace back to one sample, sequenced in a study of CXCR3-negative and CXCR3-positive naive CD8 T cells. Researchers prepared the TRB cDNA libraries using 5' RACE with UMI labels. TCRdb re-analyzed the 5' RACE reads; it lists each CDR3 protein once, without DNA. This repertoire includes 100,000 or so distinct CDR3 sequences. Sequencing used naive CXCR3- CD8+ T cells from blood. The subset denotes: CD45RO-CCR7+CD27+CD95- naive CD8+ T cells lacking CXCR3 (TNR3-). The receptor source for this set is a human donor in good health. Some clones in this sample may be carry-over from other donors' samples.

This chain joins TRBV7-2 and TRBJ2-2; the D gene TCRdb calls, TRBD1, cannot be checked with no DNA. The length of the CDR3 is 17 residues. Germline V gives CDR1 SGHTA, CDR2 FQGNSA. CDR3 sequence reads: CASSLTGQVKNTGELFF. Full variable domain (missing parts from reference TRBV7-2 and TRBJ2-2): GAGVSQSPSNKVTEKGKDVELRCDPISGHTALYWYRQSLGQGLEFLIYFQGNSAPDKSGLPSDRFSAERTGGSVSTLTIQRTQQEDSAVYLCASSLTGQVKNTGELFFGEGSRLTVL.

V is TRBV6-1 and J is TRBJ1-2. This CDR3 comprises 16 residues. Germline V lookup: CDR1 MNHNS, CDR2 SASEGT. The CDR3 sequence: CASSEEGRGRGYGYTF.

The V call is TRBV4-3, the J call TRBJ2-3; no DNA is available, so the TRBD2 call from TCRdb remains unchecked. The CDR3 length is 15 residues. The V gene's germline CDR1 is LGHNA and CDR2 YSLEER. CDR3 residues: CASSQSERGTDTQYF.

The chain joins TRBV7-2 to TRBJ2-7. Germline values: CDR1 SGHTA, CDR2 FQGNSA. This CDR3 comprises 16 residues. CDR3 region: CASSLAGVGWNYEQYF.

J is TRBJ2-5 and V is TRBV28; there is no DNA to check the TCRdb D call of TRBD1. Germline V gene sequence: CDR1 MDHEN, CDR2 SYDVKM. This CDR3 spans 15 amino acids. Here the CDR3 reads CASSRRQGVQETQYF.

The CDR3 spells CASSLDAEQYF. This sequence joins TRBV5-1 and TRBJ2-7. The germline gives CDR1 SGHRS, CDR2 YFSETQ. The CDR3 is 11 amino acids. The variable domain in full, completed from reference TRBV5-1 and TRBJ2-7, reads KAGVTQTPRYLIKTRGQQVTLSCSPISGHRSVSWYQQTPGQGLQFLFEYFSETQRNKGNFPGRFSGRQFSNSRSEMNVSTLELGDSALYLCASSLDAEQYFGPGTRLTVT.

The CDR3 sequence: CASSFFASGADTQYF. V and J are TRBV28 and TRBJ2-3; TCRdb calls TRBD2, which cannot be checked without DNA. Germline lookup yields CDR1 MDHEN and CDR2 SYDVKM. The CDR3 extends over 15 amino acids.

The rearrangement joins TRBV12-3 or TRBV12-4 to TRBJ1-5; lacking DNA, the TRBD1 call made by TCRdb goes unchecked. The CDR3 has 19 amino acids. This chain's CDR3 is CASSLGRRGPEVPNQPQHF.

The chain has TRBV12-3 or TRBV12-4 and TRBJ2-1. CDR3 size: 16 residues. CDR3 residues: CASSFFPAGVPNEQFF.

V usage is TRBV29-1 and J usage is TRBJ2-3; the D call from TCRdb, TRBD1, cannot be confirmed without DNA. This CDR3 has 13 residues. Germline V lookup: CDR1 SQVTM, CDR2 ANQGSEA. The CDR3 sequence: CSVDLGGTDTQYF.

V usage is TRBV19 and J usage is TRBJ1-2. The germline CDR1 and CDR2 sequences are LNHDA and SQIVND (reference sequence). The CDR3 length is 12 residues. This chain's CDR3 is CASTRANYGYTF.

This CDR3 is CSVPPGTRQETQYF. The chain employs TRBV29-1 and TRBJ2-5; TCRdb gives TRBD2 as the D gene, but with no DNA this cannot be confirmed. There are 14 residues in the CDR3. Germline V lookup: CDR1 SQVTM, CDR2 ANQGSEA. The full variable domain, completed using reference TRBV29-1 and TRBJ2-5, is SAVISQKPSRDICQRGTSLTIQCQVDSQVTMMFWYRQQPGQSLTLIATANQGSEATYESGFVIDKFPISRPNLTFSTLTVSNMSPEDSSIYLCSVPPGTRQETQYFGPGTRLLVL.

This chain joins TRBV28 and TRBJ2-5; there is no DNA to check the TCRdb D call of TRBD2. The CDR3 sequence is 14 residues long. Germline V CDR1 and CDR2: MDHEN, SYDVKM. The CDR3 sequence is CASSREGEVRTQYF.

V usage is TRBV10-3 and J usage is TRBJ2-5. Per germline, CDR1 ENHRY and CDR2 SYGVKD. CDR3 length: 12 residues. The CDR3 sequence: CAISDSGETQYF.

The chain couples TRBV20-1 to TRBJ2-7; absent DNA, TCRdb's TRBD2 call cannot be checked. This CDR3 comprises 13 residues. CDR1 is DFQATT, CDR2 SNEGSKA, per germline (reference sequence). Here the CDR3 reads CSARTRVSYEQYF.

The V and J genes are TRBV12-3 or TRBV12-4 and TRBJ2-2; there is no DNA to check the TCRdb D call of TRBD2. This CDR3 is 16 amino acids long. The CDR3 reads CASSLSGGALTGELFF.

The gene calls are TRBV29-1 and TRBJ2-7. Germline V lookup: CDR1 SQVTM, CDR2 ANQGSEA. The CDR3 runs to 12 residues. CDR3 amino acids: CSVADKLYEQYF.

CDR3 residues: CASSWGNMVNNEQFF. V and J are TRBV28 and TRBJ2-1. Germline V gene sequence: CDR1 MDHEN, CDR2 SYDVKM. The CDR3 length is 15 residues.

The chain couples TRBV3-1 to TRBJ2-5. CDR1 is LGHDT and CDR2 is YNNKEL in the germline V gene (reference sequence). The CDR3 extends over 13 amino acids. The CDR3: CASSQDSWETQYF.

The CDR3 loop reads CASSAPSGASTGELFF. V and J are TRBV9 and TRBJ2-2; TCRdb indicates TRBD2, and absent DNA this call remains unverified. The CDR3 totals 16 residues. Germline V gene sequence: CDR1 SGDLS, CDR2 YYNGEE.

This chain links TRBV15 with TRBJ2-7; TCRdb calls TRBD2, which cannot be checked without DNA. The CDR3 has 15 residues. The germline V gene encodes CDR1 LNHNV and CDR2 YYDKDF (reference sequence). CDR3 amino acids: CATSTKREGLDEQYF.

The chain employs TRBV2 and TRBJ2-1; the D call from TCRdb, TRBD1, cannot be confirmed without DNA. From germline, CDR1 is SNHLY and CDR2 FYNNEI. CDR3 size: 13 residues. The CDR3 spells CASSEGGAHEQFF. Using reference TRBV2 and TRBJ2-1 for the parts outside the CDR3, the full variable domain is EPEVTQTPSHQVTQMGQEVILRCVPISNHLYFYWYRQILGQKVEFLVSFYNNEISEKSEIFDDQFSVERPDGSNFTLKIRSTKLEDSAMYFCASSEGGAHEQFFGPGTRLTVL.

The chain carries TRBV7-9 and TRBJ2-7; TCRdb's D call of TRBD1 is untestable without DNA. This CDR3 comprises 16 residues. Germline V gene lookup returns CDR1 SEHNR and CDR2 FQNEAQ (reference sequence). The CDR3 sequence is CASSLETGGKTYEQYF.

The V call is TRBV29-1, the J call TRBJ2-5; the D call from TCRdb, TRBD1, cannot be confirmed without DNA. CDR1 and CDR2 from the germline V gene are SQVTM and ANQGSEA. The CDR3 has 17 amino acids. This CDR3 reads CSATVNHGTDPQETQYF.

The gene calls are TRBV5-1 and TRBJ2-7; TCRdb picks TRBD1, but there is no DNA to check that call. Per the germline V gene, CDR1 is SGHRS and CDR2 is YFSETQ. This CDR3 comprises 14 residues. The CDR3 spells CASSLDRGNYEQYF.

V is TRBV7-2 and J is TRBJ2-7; TCRdb calls TRBD2, which cannot be checked without DNA. Germline V gene data show CDR1 as SGHTA and CDR2 as FQGNSA. The CDR3 is 14 amino acids. This chain's CDR3 is CASSLLAHSYEQYF.

The rearrangement links TRBV28 to TRBJ2-5; checking the TCRdb D call of TRBD2 is not possible without DNA. The CDR3 covers 16 residues. Germline V gene lookup returns CDR1 MDHEN and CDR2 SYDVKM. CDR3 amino acids: CASSIPTSGSEETQYF.

The chain couples TRBV29-1 to TRBJ1-2; as DNA is missing, the TRBD1 call by TCRdb cannot be tested. In germline, CDR1 is SQVTM, CDR2 ANQGSEA. This CDR3 has 13 residues. CDR3 loop: CSVVRTEVYGYTF. The variable domain in full, with the rest retrieved from reference TRBV29-1 and TRBJ1-2, is SAVISQKPSRDICQRGTSLTIQCQVDSQVTMMFWYRQQPGQSLTLIATANQGSEATYESGFVIDKFPISRPNLTFSTLTVSNMSPEDSSIYLCSVVRTEVYGYTFGSGTRLTVV.

This chain connects TRBV4-3 to TRBJ1-5; the D call from TCRdb, TRBD1, cannot be confirmed without DNA. CDR1 and CDR2 from the germline V gene are LGHNA and YSLEER. CDR3 length: 14 amino acids. Here the CDR3 reads CASSPFTGGQPQHF.

Here the CDR3 reads CASGPPSYEQYF. V is TRBV4-1 and J is TRBJ2-7; no DNA is available, so the TRBD2 call from TCRdb remains unchecked. The CDR3 runs 12 residues. Germline V CDR1 and CDR2: MGHRA, YSYEKL.